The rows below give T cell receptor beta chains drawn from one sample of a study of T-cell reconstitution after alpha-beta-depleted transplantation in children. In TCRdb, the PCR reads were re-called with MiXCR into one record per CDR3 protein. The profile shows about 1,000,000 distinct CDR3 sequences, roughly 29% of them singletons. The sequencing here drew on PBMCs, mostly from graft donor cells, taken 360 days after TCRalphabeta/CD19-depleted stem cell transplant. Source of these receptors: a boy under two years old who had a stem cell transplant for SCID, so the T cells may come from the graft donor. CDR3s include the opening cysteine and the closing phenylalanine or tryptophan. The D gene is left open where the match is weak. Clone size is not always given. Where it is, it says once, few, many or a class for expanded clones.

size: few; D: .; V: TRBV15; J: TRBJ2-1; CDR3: CATSKSGTYNEQFF; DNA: TGTGCCACCAGCAAGAGCGGGACATACAATGAGCAGTTCTTC
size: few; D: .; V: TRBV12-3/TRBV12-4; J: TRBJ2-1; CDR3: CASRDSDYNEQFF; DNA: TGTGCCAGCAGGGACAGCGACTACAATGAGCAGTTCTTC
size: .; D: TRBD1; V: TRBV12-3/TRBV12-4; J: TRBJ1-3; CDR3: CASSPGTGVLRNTIYF; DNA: TGTGCCAGCAGTCCCGGGACAGGGGTGCTCCGAAACACCATATATTTT
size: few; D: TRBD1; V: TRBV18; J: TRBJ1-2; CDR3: CASSPLDRDEYGYTF; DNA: TGTGCCAGCTCACCTTTGGACAGGGACGAGTATGGCTACACCTTC
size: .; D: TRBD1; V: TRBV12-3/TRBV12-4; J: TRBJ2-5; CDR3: CASSLGQIGTGGTQYF; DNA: TGTGCCAGCAGTTTAGGGCAAATTGGGACAGGAGGGACCCAGTACTTC
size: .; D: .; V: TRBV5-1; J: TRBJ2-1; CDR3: CASSPRGRDHNEQFF; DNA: TGCGCCAGCAGCCCCAGGGGGAGGGACCACAATGAGCAGTTCTTC
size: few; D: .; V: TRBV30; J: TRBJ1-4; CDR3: CAWTRQPNEKLFF; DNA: TGTGCCTGGACTAGACAGCCTAATGAAAAACTGTTTTTT
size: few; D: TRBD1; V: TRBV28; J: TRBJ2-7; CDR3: CASERTGEEQYF; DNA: TGTGCCAGCGAAAGAACAGGGGAAGAGCAGTACTTC
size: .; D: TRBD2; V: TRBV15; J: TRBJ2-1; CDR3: CATSRNSGGANEQFF; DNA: TGTGCCACCAGCAGAAACAGCGGGGGGGCCAATGAGCAGTTCTTC
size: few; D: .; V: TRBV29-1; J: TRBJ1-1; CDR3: CSVGTFGTEAFF; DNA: TGCAGCGTTGGGACATTCGGCACTGAAGCTTTCTTT
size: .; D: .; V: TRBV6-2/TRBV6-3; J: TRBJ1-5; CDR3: CASSYMGPQHF; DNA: TGTGCCAGCAGTTACATGGGGCCCCAGCATTTT
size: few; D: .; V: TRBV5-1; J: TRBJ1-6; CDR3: CASSLSQGGNSPLHF; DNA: TGCGCCAGCAGCTTGAGTCAGGGTGGAAATTCACCCCTCCACTTT
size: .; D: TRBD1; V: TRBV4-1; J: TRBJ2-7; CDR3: CASSQASGGAAYEQYF; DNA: TGCGCCAGCAGCCAGGCCTCAGGGGGCGCGGCCTACGAGCAGTACTTC
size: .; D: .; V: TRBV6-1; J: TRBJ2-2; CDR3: CASKFTGELFF; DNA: TGTGCCAGCAAATTTACCGGGGAGCTGTTTTTT
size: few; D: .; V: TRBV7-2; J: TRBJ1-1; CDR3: CASSLVTALNTEAFF; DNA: TGTGCCAGCAGCTTGGTGACAGCCCTTAACACTGAAGCTTTCTTT
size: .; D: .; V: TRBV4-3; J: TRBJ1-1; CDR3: CASSQGRTDNTEAFF; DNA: TGCGCCAGCAGCCAGGGTAGGACGGATAACACTGAAGCTTTCTTT
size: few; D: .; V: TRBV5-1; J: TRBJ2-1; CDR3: CASSIGGLYNEQFF; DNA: TGCGCCAGCAGCATCGGGGGCCTATACAATGAGCAGTTCTTC
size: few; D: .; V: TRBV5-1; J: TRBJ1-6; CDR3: CASSSSDRNSPLHF; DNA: TGCGCCAGCAGCTCCTCGGACAGAAATTCACCCCTCCACTTT
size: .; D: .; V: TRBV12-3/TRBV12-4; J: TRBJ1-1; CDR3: CASSSPGRPWTEAFF; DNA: TGTGCCAGCAGTTCCCCGGGGCGTCCCTGGACTGAAGCTTTCTTT
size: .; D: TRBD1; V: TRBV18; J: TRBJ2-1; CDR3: CASSRGQGAFEQFF; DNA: TGTGCCAGCTCAAGGGGACAGGGGGCTTTCGAGCAGTTCTTC
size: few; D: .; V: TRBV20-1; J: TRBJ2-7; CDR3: CSARVGAPYEQYF; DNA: TGCAGTGCTAGGGTGGGGGCTCCCTACGAGCAGTACTTC
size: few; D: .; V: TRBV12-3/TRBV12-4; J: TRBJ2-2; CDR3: CASSLRINTGELFF; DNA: TGTGCCAGCAGTTTGAGGATCAACACCGGGGAGCTGTTTTTT
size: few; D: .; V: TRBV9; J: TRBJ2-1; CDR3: CASSVPRQQAYNEQFF; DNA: TGTGCCAGCAGCGTACCACGACAGCAAGCCTACAATGAGCAGTTCTTC